Below, 18 T cell receptor beta chains from the same sample are listed, as sequenced in a study of T cells after yellow fever vaccination. Each CDR3 protein is one row after TCRdb ran MiXCR on the 5' RACE reads. The sample includes approximately 70,000 distinct CDR3 sequences, more than 5.5% of them seen just once. Sequencing was performed on CD8+ T cells sorted from PBMCs, taken 9 to 10 days after the first yellow fever vaccination. The receptors come from a man between 18 and 29 years old who received the YFV17D yellow fever vaccine.

This clonotype occurred many times. The chain combines TRBV11-2 with TRBJ1-1; a weak D match, TRBD1 (6 bases). This CDR3 has 13 amino acids. Trimming cost V 1 base and J 5 bases, with 8 bases left between them. Germline loops: CDR1 SGHAT, CDR2 FQNNGV. CDR3 region: CASSLVRGTEAFF. As DNA, the CDR3 is TGTGCCAGCAGCTTAGTCAGGGGAACTGAAGCTTTCTTT. The whole variable domain, remainder taken from reference TRBV11-2 and TRBJ1-1, is EAGVAQSPRYKIIEKRQSVAFWCNPISGHATLYWYQQILGQGPKLLIQFQNNGVVDDSQLPKDRFSAERLKGVDSTLKIQPAKLEDSAVYLCASSLVRGTEAFFGQGTRLTVV.

The chain links TRBV7-9 to TRBJ2-1; TRBD2 agrees at 9 bases. The CDR3 covers 13 residues. Germline V gene sequence: CDR1 SEHNR, CDR2 FQNEAQ (reference sequence). The V and J ends lost 6 bases and 8 bases, in that order; junction bases with no gene match: 5. CDR3 nucleotides: TGTGCCAGCAGTTGGGGACTAGCCGATGAGCAGTTCTTC. Translating it yields CASSWGLADEQFF.

A remark on this clonotype: The germline gene is not matched at one end of the junction; a read error may be the cause. The chain is built from TRBV20-1 and TRBJ2-7, with a possible D match to TRBD1 (6 bases). CDR3 length: 13 amino acids. Germline lookup yields CDR1 DFQATT and CDR2 SNEGSKA (reference sequence). CDR3 residues: CSARAGEPYEQYF. Written as DNA, the CDR3 is TGCAGCGCTAGGGCAGGGGAACCCTACGAGCAGTACTTC.

This clonotype was seen many times. The chain uses TRBV20-1 and TRBJ2-3, with 8 bases aligning to TRBD2. The CDR3 has 14 amino acids. Germline V gene sequence: CDR1 DFQATT, CDR2 SNEGSKA (reference sequence). Trimming removed 5 bases from V and 4 bases from J; junction bases left unmatched: 8. In DNA form, the CDR3 reads TGCAGTGCTGATCGCGGGGGGATGCCAGATACGCAGTATTTT. Translated: CSADRGGMPDTQYF.

The genes are TRBV30 and TRBJ2-3, with D tentatively TRBD2 (5 bases). The CDR3 is made up of 16 amino acids. Germline CDR1 and CDR2: GTSNPN and SVGIG (reference sequence). V gave up 0 bases and J gave up 0 bases, with 13 bases separating them. CDR3 amino acids: CAWSVGSADSTDTQYF. CDR3 DNA sequence: TGTGCCTGGAGTGTGGGGAGTGCCGATAGCACAGATACGCAGTATTTT.

This clonotype was observed at least ten times. This chain connects TRBV12-3 or TRBV12-4 to TRBJ1-2; TRBD1 aligns across 7 bases. The CDR3 has 12 residues. V shed 3 bases and J 7 bases; nucleotides not matched to a gene: 2. CDR3 sequence reads: CASSLTGSGYTF. The CDR3 nucleotides read TGTGCCAGCAGTTTGACAGGGTCTGGCTACACCTTC.

The chain carries TRBV4-1 and TRBJ2-7; 8 nucleotides agree with TRBD1. The CDR3 sequence is 16 residues long. With 0 bases clipped from V and 3 bases from J, the junction kept 7 bases outside the gene matches. Germline V lookup: CDR1 MGHRA, CDR2 YSYEKL. The chain's CDR3 is CASSQDMGDRGYEQYF. In nucleotides, the CDR3 is TGCGCCAGCAGCCAAGATATGGGAGACAGGGGCTACGAGCAGTACTTC.

This clonotype was seen ten or more times. The V call is TRBV5-5, the J call TRBJ1-1; D is possibly TRBD1 (5 bases). Germline CDR1 and CDR2: SGHKS and YYEKEE (reference sequence). Trimming stripped 0 bases from V and 3 bases from J, with 9 bases between. The CDR3 totals 14 residues. As DNA, the CDR3 is TGTGCCAGCAGCTTGGACAGGAGGTACACTGAAGCTTTCTTT. This codes for CASSLDRRYTEAFF.

V and J are TRBV19 and TRBJ2-6, with 8 positions matching TRBD1. Unmatched junction bases numbered 7, after V lost 3 bases and J lost 0 bases. The germline gives CDR1 LNHDA, CDR2 SQIVND (reference sequence). The CDR3 extends over 18 amino acids. The CDR3 protein is CASSMLGTGLSGANVLTF. CDR3 nucleotide sequence: TGTGCCAGTAGTATGCTCGGGACAGGACTCTCTGGGGCCAACGTCCTGACTTTC.

This clonotype showed up many times. V and J are TRBV10-3 and TRBJ2-1, with unresolved D. There are 13 residues in the CDR3. The V and J ends lost 2 bases and 8 bases respectively, with 10 bases between them. Per the germline V gene, CDR1 is ENHRY and CDR2 is SYGVKD. In DNA, the CDR3 is TGTGCCATCAGTGAGCGAATTCGAGATGAGCAGTTCTTC. Translation gives CAISERIRDEQFF.

There are many counts of this clonotype. The rearrangement uses TRBV12-3 or TRBV12-4 and TRBJ2-3, with 11 bases aligning to TRBD2. CDR3 length: 15 amino acids. The V segment lost 5 bases and the J segment 5 bases; nucleotides outside the gene matches: 6. This CDR3 is CASSPGLAVVDTQYF. The CDR3 DNA sequence: TGTGCCAGCAGTCCGGGACTAGCGGTCGTAGATACGCAGTATTTT.

The rearrangement uses TRBV29-1 and TRBJ2-1, with D unclear. The V gene's germline CDR1 is SQVTM and CDR2 ANQGSEA. The CDR3 has 12 residues. V lost 5 bases, J lost 5 bases, and 10 bases lay in between. CDR3 sequence: CSVPRSDNEQFF. Written as DNA, the CDR3 is TGCAGCGTTCCCAGATCCGACAATGAGCAGTTCTTC.

This clonotype was counted at least ten times. The chain employs TRBV6-1 and TRBJ1-1, with unresolved D. Germline-derived CDR1 and CDR2 are MNHNS and SASEGT. Deletions cut 4 bases from V and 1 base from J, with 10 bases between. The CDR3 has 14 amino acids. Written as DNA, the CDR3 is TGTGCCAGCAGTGCCTTTGGGGAGAACACTGAAGCTTTCTTT. This codes for CASSAFGENTEAFF.

This clonotype showed up many times. V gene TRBV6-2 or TRBV6-3 combines with J gene TRBJ2-1, with D uncertain. Between the trimmed V and J ends, which lost 0 bases and 8 bases, there was a span of 5 bases. The CDR3 contains 12 residues. The germline CDR1 and CDR2 sequences are MNHEY and SVGEGT. CDR3 in DNA: TGTGCCAGCAGTTACTCCTGGGATGAGCAGTTCTTC. This translates into CASSYSWDEQFF.

Many counts were recorded for this clonotype. The V gene is TRBV12-3 or TRBV12-4, the J gene TRBJ2-3; no firm D call. The V and J ends lost 3 bases and 6 bases respectively, with 7 bases between them. The CDR3 length is 12 residues. Here the CDR3 reads CASSLPPDTQYF. In DNA form, the CDR3 reads TGTGCCAGCAGTTTGCCCCCTGATACGCAGTATTTT.

This clonotype showed up many times. CDR3 in DNA: TGTGCCAGCGGACTGACGCCCCAGCATTTT. This sequence encodes CASGLTPQHF. The chain combines TRBV6-2 or TRBV6-3 with TRBJ1-5; D remains unclear. Trimming removed 8 bases at V and 9 bases at J, with 8 bases between. The CDR3 runs to 10 residues. Germline V gene sequence: CDR1 MNHEY, CDR2 SVGEGT.

As regards this clonotype: Being one base from a much bigger clone, this may be a read error. The chain employs TRBV7-9 and TRBJ2-1; 10 bases line up with TRBD2. The CDR3 totals 15 residues. Germline V gene sequence: CDR1 SEHNR, CDR2 FQNEAQ (reference sequence). The CDR3 region is CANSLEAGGRNEQFF. The CDR3, as DNA: TGTGCCAACAGCTTAGAAGCGGGGGGGCGCAATGAGCAGTTCTTC.

This clonotype appeared once. A much more abundant neighbour one base away suggests this may be a read error. The missing conserved phenylalanine or tryptophan at the end of this CDR3 makes a read error likely. The chain is built from TRBV6-5 and TRBJ2-7; unclear D gene. CDR1 is MNHEY, CDR2 SVGAGI, per germline. The CDR3 has 9 residues. The CDR3 reads CASGYEQYS. The CDR3 DNA reads as TGTGCCAGCGGTTACGAGCAGTACTCC.